This TCR beta chain stems from a study of regulatory T cells in long-lasting Graves disease. Points from the study as a whole: Compared with new cases, persistent Graves' patients showed reduced TCR diversity.

Construction of TCR beta libraries relied on iRepertoire HTBI primers and on Arm-PCR targeting CDR3 regions. TCRdb reprocessed the multiplex PCR reads via MiXCR and lists one record per CDR3 protein. The data contain roughly 490,000 distinct CDR3 sequences, about 20% of them seen just once; the ten biggest clones take up about an eighth. The CDR3 loop spans 11 amino acids. V gave up 5 bases and J gave up 3 bases, with 5 bases separating them. Germline CDR1 and CDR2: SEHNR and FQNEAQ (reference sequence). Time point of the sample: persistent/refractory GD, antithyroid drugs over 5 years with positive TRAb. RNA isolated from PBMCs was used to make the TCR library. This clonotype was recorded many times. Its antigen is unknown.

V and J are TRBV7-9 and TRBJ2-7; D gene uncertain. The material was peripheral blood mononuclear cells (PBMCs), obtained when the disease was refractory, from a patient treated with antithyroid drugs. The clonotype comes from a female donor with Graves disease. CDR3 nucleotides: TGTGCCAGCAGCGTAAACTACGAGCAGTACTTC. Translation: CASSVNYEQYF.